The 20 T cell receptor beta chains given below trace back to one sample, sequenced in a study of T cell responses to AZD1222 COVID-19 vaccine. Assay: immunoSEQ multiplex PCR; the TCRdb copy retains only in-frame clones and omits some. The data show about 130,000 clones, 70% to 90% seen once. The specimen was peripheral blood, collected on day 0 of AZD1222 vaccination. Receptors originate from an adult in good health.

The J gene is TRBJ1-1, the V gene TRBV7-2; tentatively, D is TRBD1 (6 bases). This CDR3 spans 17 amino acids. The V gene lost 2 bases and the J gene lost 0 bases, with 16 bases spanning the gap. Germline CDR1 is SGHTA and CDR2 is FQGNSA. The CDR3 DNA follows: TGTGCCAGCAGCTTAACAGGGCCCTTTTCCTTGAACACTGAAGCTTTCTTT. This encodes CASSLTGPFSLNTEAFF.

Of note for this clone: Distinct nucleotide sequences in the sample also encode this CDR3. The chain links TRBV28 to TRBJ1-1; D unclear. The germline CDR1 and CDR2 sequences are MDHEN and SYDVKM. V was cut by 6 bases and J by 1 base, with 3 bases left in between. The CDR3 extends over 11 amino acids. CDR3 sequence: CASSPNTEAFF. The CDR3 DNA reads as TGTGCCAGCAGCCCGAACACTGAAGCTTTCTTT.

This clone was picked up one time. V gene TRBV4-3 combines with J gene TRBJ1-1; maybe TRBD1 (5 bases). The CDR3 runs to 15 residues. Looked up from germline, CDR1 is LGHNA and CDR2 is YSLEER. Trimming took 1 base from V and 2 from J, leaving 11 bases between them. In DNA, the CDR3 is TGCGCCAGCAGCCAAGCCCCAGGGCAAAACACTGAAGCTTTCTTT. Translating it yields CASSQAPGQNTEAFF.

The chain links TRBV28 to TRBJ1-5; unclear D gene. The CDR3 is 15 residues long. Germline V CDR1 and CDR2: MDHEN, SYDVKM. V lost 0 bases to trimming and J lost 0 bases, with 6 bases between them. This CDR3 is CASSLWQDSNQPQHF. CDR3 in DNA: TGTGCCAGCAGTTTATGGCAGGATAGCAATCAGCCCCAGCATTTT.

The CDR3 DNA sequence: TGTGCCAGCAGCTTAACATACATGGACCAAGAGACCCAGTACTTC. Protein product: CASSLTYMDQETQYF. V usage is TRBV7-8 and J usage is TRBJ2-5; D remains unclear. The CDR3 length is 15 residues. The germline gives CDR1 SGHVS, CDR2 FQNEAQ. The ends were cut back, 2 bases at V and 0 bases at J, with 10 bases in the middle.

The rearrangement joins TRBV7-9 to TRBJ1-2; 7 positions agree with TRBD1. V was pared by 6 bases and J by 3 bases, with 7 bases of the junction left unmatched. The CDR3 length is 14 residues. In germline, CDR1 is SEHNR, CDR2 FQNEAQ (reference sequence). The CDR3 nucleotides read TGTGCCAGCAGTTCTAACAGGGGAGACTATGGCTACACCTTC. Protein: CASSSNRGDYGYTF.

V is TRBV9 and J is TRBJ2-2; 13 bases are a match to TRBD2. The CDR3 totals 18 residues. The junction had 10 bases not matched to a gene; V was cut back by 4 bases and J by 4 bases. The germline V gene has CDR1 SGDLS and CDR2 YYNGEE. Here the CDR3 reads CASSPRTSGGRGTGELFF. Written as DNA, the CDR3 is TGTGCCAGCAGCCCCCGGACTAGCGGGGGAAGGGGCACCGGGGAGCTGTTTTTT.

This clone was seen more than once but under ten times. The chain joins TRBV9 to TRBJ1-3; TRBD1 is a possible D gene (6 bases). V dropped 4 bases and J dropped 4 bases, with 15 bases sitting between them. Germline lookup yields CDR1 SGDLS and CDR2 YYNGEE. This CDR3 comprises 15 residues. The CDR3 nucleotides read TGTGCCAGCAGCTTAACAGGGATTGGCGGAAACACCATATATTTT. It translates to CASSLTGIGGNTIYF.

This clone turned up a few times. CDR3 sequence reads: CSVGPRYYEQYF. In DNA form, the CDR3 reads TGCAGCGTTGGGCCCCGGTACTACGAGCAGTACTTC. The rearrangement joins TRBV29-1 to TRBJ2-7; D gene ambiguous. The CDR3 runs 12 residues. Between the trimmed V and J ends, which lost 4 bases and 3 bases, there was a span of 10 bases. Germline lookup yields CDR1 SQVTM and CDR2 ANQGSEA.

This clone was seen a handful of times. The rearrangement links TRBV16 to TRBJ1-2, with D perhaps TRBD1 (5 bases). CDR3 length equals 14 residues. Germline V lookup: CDR1 KGHSY, CDR2 FQNENV. Trimming took 3 bases from V and 7 from J, leaving 15 bases between them. The CDR3 reads CASSHRGMGGGYTF. CDR3 DNA sequence: TGTGCCAGCAGCCATCGGGGGATGGGAGGTGGCTACACCTTC.

The chain couples TRBV5-1 to TRBJ2-5; D remains unclear. Between the trimmed V and J ends, which lost 4 bases and 3 bases, there was a span of 13 bases. Germline V CDR1 and CDR2: SGHRS, YFSETQ. This CDR3 is built from 14 residues. CDR3 sequence reads: CASSHSTGKETQYF. CDR3 nucleotides: TGCGCCAGCAGCCACTCGACGGGCAAAGAGACCCAGTACTTC.

The chain links TRBV6-4 to TRBJ1-1; tentatively, D is TRBD1 (5 bases). This CDR3 has 14 amino acids. CDR1 and CDR2 from the germline V gene are MRHNA and SNTAGT. Trimming pared 2 bases from V and 1 base from J, leaving 8 bases between. Here the CDR3 DNA reads TGTGCCAGCAGTGACGGCAGGGCGAACACTGAAGCTTTCTTT. Its protein is CASSDGRANTEAFF.

The gene calls are TRBV7-6 and TRBJ1-4, with D maybe TRBD1 (6 bases). V dropped 5 bases and J dropped 0 bases, with 10 bases sitting between them. Germline CDR1 is SGHVS and CDR2 is FNYEAQ. The CDR3 totals 15 residues. The CDR3 DNA is TGTGCCAGCAGCCCTACAGGGTCAACTAATGAAAAACTGTTTTTT. Its translation is CASSPTGSTNEKLFF.

This clone came up once. This chain connects TRBV18 to TRBJ1-5, with no clear D. CDR1 KGHSH and CDR2 LQKENI come from the germline V gene. Between the trimmed V and J ends, which lost 2 bases and 5 bases, there was a span of 10 bases. CDR3 size: 14 residues. CDR3 region: CASSPGYGDQPQHF. The CDR3 DNA follows: TGTGCCAGCTCACCAGGGTACGGCGATCAGCCCCAGCATTTT.

The chain uses TRBV19 and TRBJ1-1; weak D call: TRBD1 (5 bases). Germline loops: CDR1 LNHDA, CDR2 SQIVND (reference sequence). There are 13 residues in the CDR3. Trimming removed 4 bases from V and 6 bases from J, with 12 bases in between. CDR3 sequence: CASSNIGGAEAFF. The CDR3 bases are TGTGCCAGTAGTAATATTGGGGGAGCTGAAGCTTTCTTT.

The chain employs TRBV5-4 and TRBJ2-3; tentative D call: TRBD2 (5 bases). V was trimmed by 4 bases and J by 0 bases, leaving 15 bases between them. The CDR3 extends over 16 amino acids. Germline CDR1 is SGHNT and CDR2 is YYREEE (reference sequence). CDR3 nucleotide sequence: TGTGCCAGCAGCACTGCCGTCCGGGGAAGCACAGATACGCAGTATTTT. It codes for CASSTAVRGSTDTQYF.

A single count supports this clone. The gene calls are TRBV18 and TRBJ2-7; D is perhaps TRBD2 (6 bases). CDR1 is KGHSH, CDR2 LQKENI, per germline. V dropped 3 bases and J dropped 0 bases, with 9 bases sitting between them. This CDR3 spans 14 amino acids. CDR3 DNA sequence: TGTGCCAGCTCACCTTCCGGGGGCTCCTACGAGCAGTACTTC. Its translation: CASSPSGGSYEQYF.

The CDR3 sequence: CASSTSQGANEQFF. The CDR3 nucleotides are TGTGCCAGCAGTACGTCACAGGGGGCGAATGAGCAGTTCTTC. V is TRBV7-9 and J is TRBJ2-1, with 9 bases aligning to TRBD1. The CDR3 totals 14 residues. Losses at the gene ends were 6 bases for V and 7 bases for J; bases not matched to a gene: 7. The germline gives CDR1 SEHNR, CDR2 FQNEAQ (reference sequence).

CDR3 coding DNA: TGTGCCAGCAGCCAAGGGACACCGGCTGGCTACACCTTC. Residues: CASSQGTPAGYTF. The J gene is TRBJ1-2, the V gene TRBV3-1 (or the pseudogene TRBV3-2); weak D call: TRBD1 (5 bases). The CDR3 loop spans 13 amino acids. Germline CDR1 reads LGHDT; CDR2 reads YNNKEL (reference sequence). Trimming shortened V by 1 base and J by 7 bases, and 10 bases separated the two germline ends.

J is TRBJ2-1 and V is TRBV7-3, with 7 bases matching TRBD1. Losses at the gene ends were 3 bases for V and 1 base for J; bases not matched to a gene: 3. The CDR3 totals 15 residues. Germline lookup yields CDR1 SGHTA and CDR2 FQGTGA. DNA for the CDR3: TGTGCCAGCAGCTTGTCAGGGGGATCCTACAATGAGCAGTTCTTC. This gives the protein CASSLSGGSYNEQFF.